Shown below are 13 T cell receptor beta chains from a single sample sequenced in a study of blood T cells in healthy people across ages. With a J-beta primer mix and a sample-barcoded 5' primer, a second PCR ran roughly 6 to 11 cycles. TCRdb reanalysed the 5' RACE reads using MiXCR and keeps one entry per CDR3 protein. Here the sample spans about 1.8 million distinct CDR3 sequences, approximately 50% being singletons. The specimen sequenced was blood. The receptors were sampled from a woman aged 35 to 49 in good health.

The V gene is TRBV20-1, the J gene TRBJ2-4; the D gene is possibly TRBD1 (6 bases). Germline CDR1 is DFQATT and CDR2 is SNEGSKA (reference sequence). CDR3 length equals 14 residues. Trimming shortened V by 2 bases and J by 0 bases, and 8 bases separated the two germline ends. This CDR3 reads CSARPTGAKNIQYF. The CDR3 region has the DNA TGCAGTGCTAGACCGACAGGAGCCAAAAACATTCAGTACTTC.

This clonotype was seen more than once but under ten times. J is TRBJ2-4 and V is TRBV14, with D possibly being TRBD2 (6 bases). CDR3 length equals 15 residues. Per the germline V gene, CDR1 is SGHDN and CDR2 is FVKESK. Trimming removed 0 bases at V and 5 bases at J, with 11 bases between. Here the CDR3 DNA reads TGTGCCAGCAGCCAAGACGGGGGACGGGAAAACATTCAGTACTTC. Protein: CASSQDGGRENIQYF.

The chain employs TRBV7-9 and TRBJ2-3, with D unclear. This CDR3 spans 19 amino acids. Germline CDR1 reads SEHNR; CDR2 reads FQNEAQ (reference sequence). With 6 bases removed from V and 0 bases from J, the gap between germline ends came to 25 bases. The CDR3 loop reads CASSLKGSTLIPSTDTQYF. DNA of the CDR3: TGTGCCAGCAGTCTTAAAGGGTCAACACTAATTCCTAGCACAGATACGCAGTATTTT.

The chain couples TRBV6-1 to TRBJ2-5; no definite D call. Germline CDR1 MNHNS, CDR2 SASEGT. This CDR3 has 13 residues. V dropped 9 bases and J dropped 3 bases, with 14 bases sitting between them. The CDR3 loop is CASGTASKETQYF. As DNA, the CDR3 is TGTGCCAGTGGCACAGCCTCAAAAGAGACCCAGTACTTC.

The chain links TRBV6-6 to TRBJ2-3; D uncertain. Per germline, CDR1 MNHNY and CDR2 SVGAGI (reference sequence). This CDR3 region has 12 residues. V shed 8 bases and J shed 4 bases, with 10 bases lying between them. CDR3 in amino acids: CASGPLADTQYF. CDR3 coding DNA: TGTGCCAGCGGTCCGCTGGCAGATACGCAGTATTTT.

This chain connects TRBV10-3 to TRBJ2-4; tentative D call: TRBD1 (7 bases). The J call could be wrong; TRBJ2-5 is a better fit for the DNA end. The CDR3 consists of 14 residues. Germline CDR1 and CDR2: ENHRY and SYGVKD. CDR3 sequence reads: CAIQAGQLGETQYF. The CDR3 nucleotides read TGTGCCATTCAGGCGGGACAGCTCGGGGAGACCCAGTACTTC.

Concerning this clonotype: Since a much larger clone is just one base distant, this may be a read error. The chain is built from TRBV20-1 and TRBJ2-7; D call uncertain. The CDR3 runs 13 residues. Germline CDR1 DFQATT, CDR2 SNEGSKA (reference sequence). V was trimmed by 0 bases and J by 10 bases, leaving 16 bases between them. As DNA, the CDR3 is TGCAGTGCTAGAGACACGTCCAAAAACGTTCAGTACTTC. Amino acid sequence: CSARDTSKNVQYF.

The V and J genes are TRBV5-1 and TRBJ2-7, with 9 bases that match TRBD2. V gave up 0 bases and J gave up 5 bases; unmatched junction bases: 6. Germline V gene sequence: CDR1 SGHRS, CDR2 YFSETQ. The CDR3 length is 15 residues. CDR3 residues: CASSLAASGAHEQYF. The CDR3, as DNA: TGCGCCAGCAGCTTGGCGGCTAGCGGGGCCCACGAGCAGTACTTC. The full variable domain, its missing parts supplied by reference TRBV5-1 and TRBJ2-7, is KAGVTQTPRYLIKTRGQQVTLSCSPISGHRSVSWYQQTPGQGLQFLFEYFSETQRNKGNFPGRFSGRQFSNSRSEMNVSTLELGDSALYLCASSLAASGAHEQYFGPGTRLTVT.

The chain recombines TRBV24-1 with TRBJ2-3, with D perhaps matching TRBD1 or TRBD2 (5 bases each). The V gene's germline CDR1 is KGHDR and CDR2 SFDVKD. The CDR3 loop spans 13 amino acids. The ends were cut back, 7 bases at V and 4 bases at J, with 11 bases in the middle. CDR3 nucleotides: TGTGCCACCAGGGGACCTGGACCAGATACGCAGTATTTT. Translating gives CATRGPGPDTQYF.

The V call is TRBV6-2 or TRBV6-3, the J call TRBJ1-4; TRBD1 matches 9 bases. CDR1 is MNHEY and CDR2 is SVGEGT in the germline V gene. The CDR3 is 15 amino acids. The ends lost 6 bases at V and 8 bases at J; junction bases unmatched: 10. CDR3 residues: CASSHTQGAGEKLFF. In DNA form, the CDR3 reads TGTGCCAGCAGCCATACACAGGGGGCCGGAGAAAAACTGTTTTTT.

This chain joins TRBV14 and TRBJ1-4; TRBD1 is a possible D gene (5 bases). CDR1 and CDR2 (germline): SGHDN, FVKESK. The CDR3 extends over 14 amino acids. Trimming took 3 bases from V and 7 from J, leaving 12 bases between them. CDR3 loop: CASSHRVKGEKLFF. The CDR3 nucleotides read TGTGCCAGCAGCCACAGGGTGAAGGGTGAAAAACTGTTTTTT.

The chain carries TRBV2 and TRBJ1-2; the D is unclear. The CDR3 runs 13 residues. CDR1 and CDR2 (germline): SNHLY, FYNNEI. The V end lost 4 bases, the J end lost 0 bases, and 6 bases lay between the germline ends. CDR3 sequence: CASSADSNYGYTF. The CDR3, as DNA: TGTGCCAGCAGTGCAGATTCTAACTATGGCTACACCTTC.

This rearrangement joins TRBV12-3 or TRBV12-4 to TRBJ2-7, with D possibly being TRBD2 (5 bases). The ends were cut back, 6 bases at V and 6 bases at J, with 18 bases in the middle. This CDR3 has 14 amino acids. The DNA for the CDR3 is TGTGCCAGCAGCCGCGGCGGGTGGGCGTCCGAGCAGTACTTC. Translated, it gives CASSRGGWASEQYF.